This TCR beta chain was identified during a study of blood T cells in healthy people across ages. Findings of the study overall: It was not known whether donors were CMV positive (a possible confounder of expanded clonotype changes). Measured against age, TCR beta diversity per million T cells decreased in a roughly linear manner.

The authors ran a second PCR of 7 to 11 cycles using a sample-barcoded 5' primer and a J-beta primer mix. TCRdb redid the calling of the 5' RACE reads with MiXCR, one entry per CDR3 protein. Here the sample spans about 700,000 distinct CDR3 sequences, about 30% being singletons. This clonotype was picked up many times. No antigen is known for it. Deletions cut 1 base from V and 0 bases from J, with 18 bases between. The V gene's germline CDR1 is LNHNV and CDR2 YYDKDF (reference sequence). The CDR3 runs to 18 residues. Sample: blood. The source is a woman aged 80 or over in good health. The chain carries TRBV15 and TRBJ1-1, with D perhaps matching TRBD1 (6 bases). The CDR3 here is CATSRVTGPRTMNTEAFF. CDR3 sequence (DNA): TGTGCCACCAGCAGAGTAACAGGGCCCCGCACAATGAACACTGAAGCTTTCTTT.